The following is a T cell receptor beta chain sequence with its context. The clone's antigen remains unknown. Base qualities are not provided; no much larger clone lies one nucleotide away. The record originates from a study of immune characteristics of hereditary and idiopathic chronic pancreatitis. With regard to the full study: Local immune cells and TCRbeta repertoires in the pancreas were profiled in this study for hereditary and idiopathic chronic pancreatitis, with control organ donor pancreases used for comparison. TCRbeta sequencing was performed on roughly five control pancreases, roughly seven hereditary chronic pancreatitis pancreases and roughly six idiopathic chronic pancreatitis pancreases. Minimal in vitro experimental manipulation of pancreas-infiltrating T cells was the reason the gDNA-based approach was selected.

Study-level results and caveats: Chronic pancreatitis caused by alcohol use was not included in the study. Hereditary and idiopathic chronic pancreatitis differed in Vbeta-Jbeta gene family usage, including TRBV10, TRBV19, TRBV23 and TRBV5. Among about a dozen chronic pancreatitis patients, higher numbers of productive TCR rearrangements went along with higher disease severity scores, showing a positive correlation. Significantly increased TCRbeta repertoire diversity and reduced clonality were observed in both chronic pancreatitis groups relative to controls. Because patient tissue could be obtained only at the time of TPIAT, differences in disease duration may have affected the immune findings.

The protocol used for the library was the immunoSEQ multiplex PCR assay. From pancreatic genomic DNA, the TCRbeta CDR3 region along with adjacent sequences was amplified and then sequenced. From the authors' description of their analysis: Repertoire diversity was assessed as a mean normalized Shannon-Wiener index, together with productive clonality and counts of productive rearrangements. Control and chronic pancreatitis repertoire metrics were compared by means of the nonparametric Mann-Whitney U test. A clonotype counted as shared when its CDR3beta sequence had identical amino acid composition and length across subjects. Drawn from immuneACCESS, this table holds only the in-frame rearrangements with V and J called that TCRdb kept. Clones are partly lost; checked studies trace under half to an unresolved V gene and leave the rest unexplained. Clone size and V and J calls were adopted from that table, with D and trimming inferred from the DNA. This sample is represented by over 11,000 clones; about 73% of them were singletons. The top ten constitute 12% to 15% of the sample.

The CDR3 goes from the cysteine to the phenylalanine over 16 residues. Of all the DNA, just the CDR3 is kept, 48 bases in frame from base 1. V trim: 5 bases; J trim: 7 bases; unmatched bases: 13. From the germline V gene, CDR1 is SGHTA and CDR2 is FQGTGA. Chronic pancreatitis pancreas tissue came from patients undergoing total pancreatectomy with islet autotransplantation (TPIAT). No known history of diabetes was present in the included chronic pancreatitis patients. Genomic DNA was extracted directly from bulk pancreas tissue, without T cell sorting, for TCRbeta sequencing. Pancreas tissues were collected consecutively from patients and organ donors at two US centers.

Material: pancreas tissue with hereditary chronic pancreatitis. The chain employs TRBV7-3 and TRBJ2-1, and 8 bases in between align with TRBD2. The receptor comes from a human donor with chronic pancreatitis. The DNA is TGTGCCAGCAGCCCCCACGGGACTAGAGGTTTGAATGAGCAGTTCTTC. The resulting protein is CASSPHGTRGLNEQFF.